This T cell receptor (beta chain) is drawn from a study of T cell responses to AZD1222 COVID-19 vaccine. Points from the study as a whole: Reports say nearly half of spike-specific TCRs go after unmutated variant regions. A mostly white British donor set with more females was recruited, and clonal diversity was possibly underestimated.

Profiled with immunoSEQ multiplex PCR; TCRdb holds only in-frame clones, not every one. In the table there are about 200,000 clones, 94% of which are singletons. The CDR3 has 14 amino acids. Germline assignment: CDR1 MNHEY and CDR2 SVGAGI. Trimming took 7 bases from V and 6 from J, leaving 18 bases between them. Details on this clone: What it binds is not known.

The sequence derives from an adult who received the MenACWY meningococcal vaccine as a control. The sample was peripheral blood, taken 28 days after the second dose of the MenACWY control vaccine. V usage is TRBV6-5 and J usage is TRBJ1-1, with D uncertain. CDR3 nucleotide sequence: TGTGCCAGCATTCCACTAGTCAGCAGGCCTGAAGCTTTCTTT. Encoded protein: CASIPLVSRPEAFF.